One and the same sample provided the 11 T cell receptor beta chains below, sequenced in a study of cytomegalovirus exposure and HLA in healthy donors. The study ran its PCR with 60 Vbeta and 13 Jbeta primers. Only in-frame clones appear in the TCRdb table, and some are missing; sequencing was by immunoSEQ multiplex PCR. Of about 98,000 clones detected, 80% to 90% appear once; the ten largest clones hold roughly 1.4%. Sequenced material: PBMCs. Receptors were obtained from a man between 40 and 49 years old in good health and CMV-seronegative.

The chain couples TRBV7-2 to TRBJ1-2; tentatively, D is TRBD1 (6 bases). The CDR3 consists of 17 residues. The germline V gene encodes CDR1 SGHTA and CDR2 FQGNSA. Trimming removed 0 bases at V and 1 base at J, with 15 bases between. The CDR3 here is CASSLAKGTIINYGYTF. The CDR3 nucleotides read TGTGCCAGCAGCTTAGCGAAGGGGACAATTATTAACTATGGCTACACCTTC.

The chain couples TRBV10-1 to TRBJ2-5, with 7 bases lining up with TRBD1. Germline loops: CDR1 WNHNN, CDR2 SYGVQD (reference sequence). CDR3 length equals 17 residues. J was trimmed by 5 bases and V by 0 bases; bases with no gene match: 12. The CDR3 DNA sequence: TGCGCCAGCAGTGAGTCGCTTTCGACAGGGCTAGGCGAGACCCAGTACTTC. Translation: CASSESLSTGLGETQYF.

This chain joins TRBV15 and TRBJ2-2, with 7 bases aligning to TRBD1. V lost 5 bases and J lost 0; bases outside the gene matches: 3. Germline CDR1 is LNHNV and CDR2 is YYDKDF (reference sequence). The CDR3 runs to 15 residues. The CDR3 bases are TGTGCCACCAGCGCTGGACAGGCGAACACCGGGGAGCTGTTTTTT. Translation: CATSAGQANTGELFF.

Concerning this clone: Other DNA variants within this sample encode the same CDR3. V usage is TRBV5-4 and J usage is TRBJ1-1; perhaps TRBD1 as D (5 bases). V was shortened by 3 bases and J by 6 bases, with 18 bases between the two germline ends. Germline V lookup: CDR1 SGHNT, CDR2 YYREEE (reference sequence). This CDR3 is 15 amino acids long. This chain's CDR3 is CASSSTLVQGSEAFF. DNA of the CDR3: TGTGCCAGCAGCTCTACCTTGGTTCAGGGCTCTGAAGCTTTCTTT.

The CDR3 DNA follows: TGTGCTAGTGGCATGACAGGGGACGGGGCCAACGTCCTGACTTTC. Its protein product is CASGMTGDGANVLTF. The genes are TRBV12-5 and TRBJ2-6; 8 bases line up with TRBD1. Germline V lookup: CDR1 LGHNT, CDR2 FRNRAP. This CDR3 has 15 residues. Unmatched junction bases numbered 5, after V lost 6 bases and J lost 4 bases. The entire variable domain, with the rest obtained from reference TRBV12-5 and TRBJ2-6, is as follows: DARVTQTPRHKVTEMGQEVTMRCQPILGHNTVFWYRQTMMQGLELLAYFRNRAPLDDSGMPKDRFSAEMPDATLATLKIQPSEPRDSAVYFCASGMTGDGANVLTFGAGSRLTVL.

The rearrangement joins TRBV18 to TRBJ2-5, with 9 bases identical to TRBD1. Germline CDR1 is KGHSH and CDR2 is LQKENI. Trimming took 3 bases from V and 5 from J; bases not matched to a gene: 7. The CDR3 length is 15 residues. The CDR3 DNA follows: TGTGCCAGCTCACCCCGAGGACAGGGGACGGAGACCCAGTACTTC. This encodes CASSPRGQGTETQYF.

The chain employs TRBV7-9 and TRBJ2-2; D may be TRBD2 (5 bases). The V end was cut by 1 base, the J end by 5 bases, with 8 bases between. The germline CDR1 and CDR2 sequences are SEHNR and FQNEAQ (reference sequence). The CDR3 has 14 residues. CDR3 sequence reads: CASSLDRGTGELFF. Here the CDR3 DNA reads TGTGCCAGCAGCTTAGATCGGGGAACCGGGGAGCTGTTTTTT.

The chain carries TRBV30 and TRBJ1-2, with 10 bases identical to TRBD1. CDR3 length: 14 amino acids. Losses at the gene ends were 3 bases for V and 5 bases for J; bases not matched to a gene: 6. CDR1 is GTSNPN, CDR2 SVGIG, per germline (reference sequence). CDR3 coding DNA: TGTGCCTGGAGGGGACAGGGGAGTTTTTATGGCTACACCTTC. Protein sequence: CAWRGQGSFYGYTF.

The CDR3 DNA is TGCGCCAGCAGTCAAACCCCCTGGACTGCGCTCCCTCCAGATGAAGCTTTCTTT. The encoded protein is CASSQTPWTALPPDEAFF. J is TRBJ1-1 and V is TRBV23-1; no clear D. TRBV23-1 is labeled an ORF, and its function is uncertain. Trimming left V 2 bases short and J 7 bases short, with 26 bases between. The CDR3 runs 18 residues.

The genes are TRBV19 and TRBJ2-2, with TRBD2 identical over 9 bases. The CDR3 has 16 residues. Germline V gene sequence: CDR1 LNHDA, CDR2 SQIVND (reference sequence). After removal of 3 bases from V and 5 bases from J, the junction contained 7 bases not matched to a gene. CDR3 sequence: CASSMLAGVGTGELFF. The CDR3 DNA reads TGTGCCAGTAGTATGTTAGCGGGGGTAGGGACCGGGGAGCTGTTTTTT.

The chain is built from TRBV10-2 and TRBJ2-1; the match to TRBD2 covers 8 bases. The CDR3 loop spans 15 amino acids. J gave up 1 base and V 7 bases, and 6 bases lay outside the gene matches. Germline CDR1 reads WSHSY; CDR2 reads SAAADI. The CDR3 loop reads CASTLAGGSYNEQFF. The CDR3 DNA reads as TGCGCCAGCACGCTAGCGGGCGGATCCTACAATGAGCAGTTCTTC.